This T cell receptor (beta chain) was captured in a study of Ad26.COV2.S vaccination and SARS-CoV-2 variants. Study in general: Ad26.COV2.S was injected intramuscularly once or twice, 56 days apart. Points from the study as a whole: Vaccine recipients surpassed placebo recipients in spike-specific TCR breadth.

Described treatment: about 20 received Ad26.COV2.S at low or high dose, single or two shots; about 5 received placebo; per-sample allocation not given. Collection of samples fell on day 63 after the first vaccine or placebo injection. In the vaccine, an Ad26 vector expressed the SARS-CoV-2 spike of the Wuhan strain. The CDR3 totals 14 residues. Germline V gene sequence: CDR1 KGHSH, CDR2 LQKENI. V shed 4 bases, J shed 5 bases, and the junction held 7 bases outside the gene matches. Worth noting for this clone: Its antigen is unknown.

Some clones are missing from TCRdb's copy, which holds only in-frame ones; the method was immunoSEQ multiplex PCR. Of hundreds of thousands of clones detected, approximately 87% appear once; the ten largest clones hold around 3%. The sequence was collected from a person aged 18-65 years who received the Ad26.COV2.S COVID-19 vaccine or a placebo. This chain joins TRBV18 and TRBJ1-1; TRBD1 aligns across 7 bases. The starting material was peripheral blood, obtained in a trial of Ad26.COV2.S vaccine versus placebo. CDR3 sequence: CASSRGGWETEAFF. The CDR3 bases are TGTGCCAGCTCACGAGGGGGCTGGGAGACTGAAGCTTTCTTT.